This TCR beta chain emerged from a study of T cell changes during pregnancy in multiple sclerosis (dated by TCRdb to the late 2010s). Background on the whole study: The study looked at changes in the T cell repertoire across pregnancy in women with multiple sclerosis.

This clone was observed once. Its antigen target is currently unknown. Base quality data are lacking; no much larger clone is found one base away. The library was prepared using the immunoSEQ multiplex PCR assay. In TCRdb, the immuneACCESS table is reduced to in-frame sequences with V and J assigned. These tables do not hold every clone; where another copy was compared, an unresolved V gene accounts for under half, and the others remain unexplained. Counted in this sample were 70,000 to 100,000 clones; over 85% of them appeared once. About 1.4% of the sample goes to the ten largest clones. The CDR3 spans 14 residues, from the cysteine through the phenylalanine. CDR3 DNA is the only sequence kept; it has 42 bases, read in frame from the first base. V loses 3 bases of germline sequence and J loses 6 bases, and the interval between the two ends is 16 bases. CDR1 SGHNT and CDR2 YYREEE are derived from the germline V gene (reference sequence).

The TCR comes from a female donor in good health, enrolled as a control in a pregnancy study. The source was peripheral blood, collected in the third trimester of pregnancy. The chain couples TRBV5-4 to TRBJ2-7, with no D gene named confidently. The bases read TGTGCCAGCAGCTCGACCTTAGATGGGCGCGAGCAGTACTTC. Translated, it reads CASSSTLDGREQYF.